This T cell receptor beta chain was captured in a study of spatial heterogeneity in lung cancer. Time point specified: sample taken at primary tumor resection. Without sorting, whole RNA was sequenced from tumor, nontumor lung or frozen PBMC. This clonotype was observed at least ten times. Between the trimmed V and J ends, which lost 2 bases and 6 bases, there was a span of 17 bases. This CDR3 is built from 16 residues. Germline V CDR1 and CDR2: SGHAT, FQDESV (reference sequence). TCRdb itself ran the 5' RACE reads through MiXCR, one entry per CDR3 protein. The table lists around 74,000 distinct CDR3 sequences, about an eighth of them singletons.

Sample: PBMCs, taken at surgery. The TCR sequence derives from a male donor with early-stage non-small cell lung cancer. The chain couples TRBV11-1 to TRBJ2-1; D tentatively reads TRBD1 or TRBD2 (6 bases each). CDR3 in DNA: TGTGCCAGCAGCTTAATACCCGGGGGCGGGACCAATGAGCAGTTCTTC. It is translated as CASSLIPGGGTNEQFF.